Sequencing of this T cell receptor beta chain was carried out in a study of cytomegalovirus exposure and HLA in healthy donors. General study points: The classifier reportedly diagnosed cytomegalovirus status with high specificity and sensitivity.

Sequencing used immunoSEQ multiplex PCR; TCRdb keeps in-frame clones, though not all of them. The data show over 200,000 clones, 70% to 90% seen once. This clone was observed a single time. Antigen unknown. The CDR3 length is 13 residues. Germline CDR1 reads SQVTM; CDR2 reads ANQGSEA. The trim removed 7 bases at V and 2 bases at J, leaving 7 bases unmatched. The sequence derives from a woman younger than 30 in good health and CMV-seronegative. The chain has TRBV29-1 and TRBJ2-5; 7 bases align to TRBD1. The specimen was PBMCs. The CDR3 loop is CSARDSLQETQYF. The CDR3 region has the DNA TGCAGCGCCCGGGACAGCCTTCAAGAGACCCAGTACTTC. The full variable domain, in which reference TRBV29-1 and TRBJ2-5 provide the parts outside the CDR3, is SAVISQKPSRDICQRGTSLTIQCQVDSQVTMMFWYRQQPGQSLTLIATANQGSEATYESGFVIDKFPISRPNLTFSTLTVSNMSPEDSSIYLCSARDSLQETQYFGPGTRLLVL.